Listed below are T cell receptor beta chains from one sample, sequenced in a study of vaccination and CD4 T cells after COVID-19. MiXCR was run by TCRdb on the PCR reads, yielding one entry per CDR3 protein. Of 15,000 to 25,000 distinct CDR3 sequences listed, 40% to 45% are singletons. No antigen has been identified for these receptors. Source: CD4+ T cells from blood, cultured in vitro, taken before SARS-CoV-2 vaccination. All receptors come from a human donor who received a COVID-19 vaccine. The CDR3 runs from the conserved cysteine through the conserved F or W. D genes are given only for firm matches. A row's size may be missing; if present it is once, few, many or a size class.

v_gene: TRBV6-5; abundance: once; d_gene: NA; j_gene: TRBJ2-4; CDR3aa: CASSYNRKGAKNIQYF; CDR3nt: TGTGCCAGCAGTTATAACAGGAAAGGAGCCAAAAACATTCAGTACTTC
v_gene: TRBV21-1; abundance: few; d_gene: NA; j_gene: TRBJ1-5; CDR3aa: CASSTGLHPEYSNQPQHF; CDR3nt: TGTGCCAGCAGCACAGGACTCCACCCCGAGTATAGCAATCAGCCCCAGCATTTT
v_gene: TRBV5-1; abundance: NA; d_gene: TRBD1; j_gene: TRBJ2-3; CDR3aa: CASSLGYRGSTDTQYF; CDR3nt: TGCGCCAGCAGCTTGGGTTACAGGGGCTCCACAGATACGCAGTATTTT
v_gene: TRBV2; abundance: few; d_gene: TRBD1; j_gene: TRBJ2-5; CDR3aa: CASRVGTGGRETQYF; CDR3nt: TGTGCCAGCAGGGTTGGGACAGGGGGCAGAGAGACCCAGTACTTC
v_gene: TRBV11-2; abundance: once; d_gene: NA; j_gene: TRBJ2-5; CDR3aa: CASSHSVEHQETQYF; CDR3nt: TGTGCCAGCAGCCATTCGGTGGAACACCAAGAGACCCAGTACTTC
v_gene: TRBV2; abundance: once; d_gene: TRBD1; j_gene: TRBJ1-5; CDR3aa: CASKEDRGQPQHF; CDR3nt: TGTGCCAGCAAAGAGGACAGGGGACAGCCCCAGCATTTT
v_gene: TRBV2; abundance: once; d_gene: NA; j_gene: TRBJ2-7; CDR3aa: CASSTLTDGGLYEQYF; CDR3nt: TGTGCCAGCAGTACCCTGACAGACGGAGGGCTCTACGAGCAGTACTTC
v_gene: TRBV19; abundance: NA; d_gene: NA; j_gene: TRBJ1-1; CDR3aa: CASKTGYTEAFF; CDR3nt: TGTGCCAGTAAAACAGGGTACACTGAAGCTTTCTTT
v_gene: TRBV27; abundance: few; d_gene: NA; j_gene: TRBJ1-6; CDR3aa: CASNNWDTNNSPLHF; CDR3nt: TGTGCCAGCAACAACTGGGACACTAATAATTCACCCCTCCACTTT
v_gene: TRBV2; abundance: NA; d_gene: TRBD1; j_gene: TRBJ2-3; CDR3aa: CASSERGHVAATQYF; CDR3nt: TGTGCCAGCAGTGAAAGGGGGCACGTCGCAGCTACGCAGTATTTT
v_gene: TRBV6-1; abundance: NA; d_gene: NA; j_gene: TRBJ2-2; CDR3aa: CASSRARNTGELFF; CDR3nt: TGTGCCAGCAGTAGGGCCAGGAACACCGGGGAGCTGTTTTTT
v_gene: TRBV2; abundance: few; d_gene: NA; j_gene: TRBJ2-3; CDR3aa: CASSVNLRDTQYF; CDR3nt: TGTGCCAGCAGCGTCAACTTGAGGGATACGCAGTATTTT
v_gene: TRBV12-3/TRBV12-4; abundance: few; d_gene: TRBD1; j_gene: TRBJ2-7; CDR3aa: CASSLGGQGAYEQYF; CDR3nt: TGTGCCAGCAGTTTGGGGGGACAGGGAGCCTACGAGCAGTACTTC
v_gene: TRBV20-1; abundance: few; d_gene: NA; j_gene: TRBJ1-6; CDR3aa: CSAQTGAGENSPLHF; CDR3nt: TGCAGTGCCCAAACGGGGGCAGGGGAAAATTCACCCCTCCACTTT